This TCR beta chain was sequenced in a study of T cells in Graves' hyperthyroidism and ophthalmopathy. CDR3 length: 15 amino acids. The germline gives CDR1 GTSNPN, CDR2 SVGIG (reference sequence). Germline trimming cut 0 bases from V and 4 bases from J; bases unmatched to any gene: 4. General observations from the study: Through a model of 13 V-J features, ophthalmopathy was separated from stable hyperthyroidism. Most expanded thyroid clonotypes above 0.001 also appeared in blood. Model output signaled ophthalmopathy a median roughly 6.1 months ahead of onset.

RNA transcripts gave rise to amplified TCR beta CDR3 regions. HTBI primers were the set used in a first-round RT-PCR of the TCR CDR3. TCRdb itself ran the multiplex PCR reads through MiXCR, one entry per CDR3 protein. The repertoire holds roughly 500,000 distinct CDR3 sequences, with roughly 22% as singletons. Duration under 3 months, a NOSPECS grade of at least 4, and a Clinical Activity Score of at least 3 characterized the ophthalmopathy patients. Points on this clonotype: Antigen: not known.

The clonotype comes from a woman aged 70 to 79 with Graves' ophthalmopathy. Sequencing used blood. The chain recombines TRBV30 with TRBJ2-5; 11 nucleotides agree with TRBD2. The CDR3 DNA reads TGTGCCTGGAGTGTACGTAGCGGGGGGGGAGAGACCCAGTACTTC. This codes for CAWSVRSGGGETQYF.